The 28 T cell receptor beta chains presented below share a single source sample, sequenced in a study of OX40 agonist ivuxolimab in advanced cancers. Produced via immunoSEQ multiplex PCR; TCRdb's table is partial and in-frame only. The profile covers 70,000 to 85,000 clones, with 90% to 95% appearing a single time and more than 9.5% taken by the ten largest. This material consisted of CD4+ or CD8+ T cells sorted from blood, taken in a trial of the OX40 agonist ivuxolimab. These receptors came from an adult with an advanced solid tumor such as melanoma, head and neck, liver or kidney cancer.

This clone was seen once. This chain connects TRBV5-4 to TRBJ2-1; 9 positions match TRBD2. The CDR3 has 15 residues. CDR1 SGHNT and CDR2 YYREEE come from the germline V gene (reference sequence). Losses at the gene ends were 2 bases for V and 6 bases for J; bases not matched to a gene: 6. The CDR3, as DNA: TGTGCCAGCAGCTTCCGCGGCGGGAGGGCCAATGAGCAGTTCTTC. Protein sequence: CASSFRGGRANEQFF.

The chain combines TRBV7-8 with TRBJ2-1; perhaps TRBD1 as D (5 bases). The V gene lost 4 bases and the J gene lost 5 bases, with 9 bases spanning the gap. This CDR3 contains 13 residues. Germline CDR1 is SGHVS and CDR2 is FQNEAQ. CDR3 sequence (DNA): TGTGCCAGCAGCTCGACAGCCAACAATGAGCAGTTCTTC. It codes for CASSSTANNEQFF.

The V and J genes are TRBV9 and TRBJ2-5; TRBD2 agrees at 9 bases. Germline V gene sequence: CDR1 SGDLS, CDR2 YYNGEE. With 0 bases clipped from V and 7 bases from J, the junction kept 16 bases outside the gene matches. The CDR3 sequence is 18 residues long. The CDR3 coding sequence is TGTGCCAGCAGCGTAGTGGTGTCTAGCGGGACCCCCCCGGGGACCCAGTACTTC. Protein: CASSVVVSSGTPPGTQYF.

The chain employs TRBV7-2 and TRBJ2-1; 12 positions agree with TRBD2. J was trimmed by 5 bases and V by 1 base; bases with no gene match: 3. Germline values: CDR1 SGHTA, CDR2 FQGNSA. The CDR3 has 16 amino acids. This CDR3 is CASSLEASGGDNEQFF. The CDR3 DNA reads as TGTGCCAGCAGCTTAGAAGCTAGCGGGGGGGACAATGAGCAGTTCTTC.

The CDR3 here is CASSQDHPGAYEQYF. In DNA, the CDR3 is TGCGCCAGCAGCCAAGATCATCCAGGGGCCTACGAGCAGTACTTC. The rearrangement uses TRBV4-3 and TRBJ2-7; a weak D match, TRBD1 (6 bases). V lost 0 bases to trimming and J lost 2 bases, with 11 bases between them. Germline values: CDR1 LGHNA, CDR2 YSLEER. There are 15 residues in the CDR3.

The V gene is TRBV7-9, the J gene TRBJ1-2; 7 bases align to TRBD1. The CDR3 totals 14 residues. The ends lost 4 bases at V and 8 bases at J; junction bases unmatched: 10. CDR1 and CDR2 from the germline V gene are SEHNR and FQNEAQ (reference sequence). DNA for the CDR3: TGTGCCAGCAGCTCTGGACAGGTCCTAAGGGGCTACACCTTC. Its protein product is CASSSGQVLRGYTF.

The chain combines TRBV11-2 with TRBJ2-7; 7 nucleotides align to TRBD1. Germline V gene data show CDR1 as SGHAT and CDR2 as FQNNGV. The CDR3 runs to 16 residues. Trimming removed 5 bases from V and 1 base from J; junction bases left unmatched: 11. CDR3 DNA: TGTGCCAGCAGCCCCCAGAGGGGGCTCTGGTCCTACGAGCAGTACTTC. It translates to CASSPQRGLWSYEQYF.

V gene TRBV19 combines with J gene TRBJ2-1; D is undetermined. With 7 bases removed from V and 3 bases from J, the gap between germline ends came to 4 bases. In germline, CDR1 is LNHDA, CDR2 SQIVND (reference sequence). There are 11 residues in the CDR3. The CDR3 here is CASKDYNEQFF. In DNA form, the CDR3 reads TGTGCCAGTAAGGACTACAATGAGCAGTTCTTC. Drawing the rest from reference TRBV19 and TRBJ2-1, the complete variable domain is DGGITQSPKYLFRKEGQNVTLSCEQNLNHDAMYWYRQDPGQGLRLIYYSQIVNDFQKGDIAEGYSVSREKKESFPLTVTSAQKNPTAFYLCASKDYNEQFFGPGTRLTVL.

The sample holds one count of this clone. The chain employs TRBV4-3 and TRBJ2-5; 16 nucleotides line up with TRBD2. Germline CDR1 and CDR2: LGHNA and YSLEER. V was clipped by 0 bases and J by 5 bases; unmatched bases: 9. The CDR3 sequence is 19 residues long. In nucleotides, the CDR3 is TGCGCCAGCAGCCAAGATCGTACCACGGGACTAGCGGGAGGGGAGACCCAGTACTTC. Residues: CASSQDRTTGLAGGETQYF.

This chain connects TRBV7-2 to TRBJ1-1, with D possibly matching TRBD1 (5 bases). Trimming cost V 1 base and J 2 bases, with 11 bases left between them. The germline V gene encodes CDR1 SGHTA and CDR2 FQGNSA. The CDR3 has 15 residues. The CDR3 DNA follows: TGTGCCAGCAGCTTAGTCGGCAGGGAAAACACTGAAGCTTTCTTT. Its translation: CASSLVGRENTEAFF.

The CDR3 DNA is TGTGCCAGCAGCTTCCCTAGCTCCTACGAGCAGTACTTC. The encoded protein is CASSFPSSYEQYF. V is TRBV5-6 and J is TRBJ2-7; D is unresolved. CDR3 length: 13 amino acids. V dropped 2 bases and J dropped 0 bases, with 6 bases sitting between them. Germline CDR1 reads SGHDT; CDR2 reads YYEEEE.

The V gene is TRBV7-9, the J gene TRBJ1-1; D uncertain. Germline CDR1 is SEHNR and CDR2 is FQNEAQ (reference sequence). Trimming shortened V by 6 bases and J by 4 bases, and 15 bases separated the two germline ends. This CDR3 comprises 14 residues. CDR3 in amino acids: CASRAVFLATEAFF. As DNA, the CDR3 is TGTGCCAGCAGGGCAGTTTTTTTGGCCACTGAAGCTTTCTTT.

The CDR3: CASSAAKGLRETQYF. CDR3 nucleotide sequence: TGTGCCAGCAGTGCAGCGAAGGGGCTCAGGGAGACCCAGTACTTC. The rearrangement uses TRBV25-1 and TRBJ2-5; possibly TRBD1 for D (5 bases). CDR1 is MGHDK and CDR2 is SYGVNS in the germline V gene. With 4 bases removed from V and 5 bases from J, the gap between germline ends came to 17 bases. CDR3 length: 15 amino acids.

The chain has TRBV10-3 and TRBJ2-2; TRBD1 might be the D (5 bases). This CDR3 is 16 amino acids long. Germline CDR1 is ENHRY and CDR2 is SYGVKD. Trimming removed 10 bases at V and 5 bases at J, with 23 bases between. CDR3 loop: CATLPKTRAETGELFF. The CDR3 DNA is TGTGCCACTCTACCCAAGACCAGGGCGGAGACCGGGGAGCTGTTTTTT.

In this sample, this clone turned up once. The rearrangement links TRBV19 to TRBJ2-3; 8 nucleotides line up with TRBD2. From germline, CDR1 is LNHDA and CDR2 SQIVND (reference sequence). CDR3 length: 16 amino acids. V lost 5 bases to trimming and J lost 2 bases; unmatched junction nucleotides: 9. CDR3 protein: CASSFTSGTFTDTQYF. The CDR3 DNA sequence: TGTGCCAGTAGTTTCACTAGCGGCACCTTCACAGATACGCAGTATTTT. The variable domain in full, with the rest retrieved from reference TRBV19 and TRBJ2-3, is DGGITQSPKYLFRKEGQNVTLSCEQNLNHDAMYWYRQDPGQGLRLIYYSQIVNDFQKGDIAEGYSVSREKKESFPLTVTSAQKNPTAFYLCASSFTSGTFTDTQYFGPGTRLTVL.

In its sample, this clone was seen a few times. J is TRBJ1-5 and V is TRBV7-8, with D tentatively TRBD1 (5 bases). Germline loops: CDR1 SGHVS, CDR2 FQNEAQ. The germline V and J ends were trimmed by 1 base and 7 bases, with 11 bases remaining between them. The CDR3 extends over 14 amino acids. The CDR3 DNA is TGTGCCAGCAGCTTAGTGGGGCCAGGACAGCCCCAGCATTTT. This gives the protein CASSLVGPGQPQHF.

The CDR3 bases are TGTGCCAGCAGTTTATTGGCGGGGAGGTTAGATACGCAGTATTTT. This encodes CASSLLAGRLDTQYF. This chain connects TRBV27 to TRBJ2-3, with TRBD2 as a possible D gene (6 bases). The CDR3 runs to 15 residues. V lost 1 base and J lost 5, with 13 bases in between. Germline V gene sequence: CDR1 MNHEY, CDR2 SMNVEV (reference sequence).

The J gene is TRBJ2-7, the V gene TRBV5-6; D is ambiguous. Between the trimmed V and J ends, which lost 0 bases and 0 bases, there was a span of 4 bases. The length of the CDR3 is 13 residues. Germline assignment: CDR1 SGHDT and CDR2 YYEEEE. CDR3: CASSLGNSYEQYF. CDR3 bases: TGTGCCAGCAGCTTGGGGAACTCCTACGAGCAGTACTTC.

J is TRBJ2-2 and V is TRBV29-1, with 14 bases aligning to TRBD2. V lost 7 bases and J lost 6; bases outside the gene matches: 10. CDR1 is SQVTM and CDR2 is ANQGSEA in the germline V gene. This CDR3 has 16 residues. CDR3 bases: TGCAGCGGCGGACCGGGACTAGCGGGAGAGGCCGGGGAGCTGTTTTTT. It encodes CSGGPGLAGEAGELFF.

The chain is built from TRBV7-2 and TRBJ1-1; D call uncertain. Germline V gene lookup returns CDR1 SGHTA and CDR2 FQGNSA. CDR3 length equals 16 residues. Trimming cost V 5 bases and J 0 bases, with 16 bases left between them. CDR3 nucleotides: TGTGCCAGCAGCCAAGGTTGGGGAGTCATGAACACTGAAGCTTTCTTT. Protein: CASSQGWGVMNTEAFF.

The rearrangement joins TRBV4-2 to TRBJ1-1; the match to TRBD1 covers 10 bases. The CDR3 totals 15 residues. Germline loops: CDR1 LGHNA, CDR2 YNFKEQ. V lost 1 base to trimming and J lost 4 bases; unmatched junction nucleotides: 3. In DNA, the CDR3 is TGTGCCAGCAGCCAAGGACAGGGGGCACGCACTGAAGCTTTCTTT. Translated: CASSQGQGARTEAFF.

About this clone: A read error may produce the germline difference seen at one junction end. This chain's CDR3 is CASSRSGVERVF. The DNA of the CDR3 is TGTGCCAGCAGCCGTAGTGGGGTGGAGAGGGTCTTT. This chain joins TRBV7-9 and TRBJ1-1; the D is unclear. The CDR3 is made up of 12 amino acids. Germline V gene sequence: CDR1 SEHNR, CDR2 FQNEAQ (reference sequence).

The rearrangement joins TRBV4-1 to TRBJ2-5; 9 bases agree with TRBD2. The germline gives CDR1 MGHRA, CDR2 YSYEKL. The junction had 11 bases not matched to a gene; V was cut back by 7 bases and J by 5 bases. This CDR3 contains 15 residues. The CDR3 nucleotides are TGCGCCAGCACACCCGGGGTTAGCGGGAGTGAGACCCAGTACTTC. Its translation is CASTPGVSGSETQYF.

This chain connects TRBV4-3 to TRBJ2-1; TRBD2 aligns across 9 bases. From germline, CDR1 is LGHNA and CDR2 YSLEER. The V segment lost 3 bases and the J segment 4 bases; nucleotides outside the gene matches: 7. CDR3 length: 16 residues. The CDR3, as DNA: TGCGCCAGCAGCCACGATCTCGGACTAGCGTACAATGAGCAGTTCTTC. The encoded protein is CASSHDLGLAYNEQFF.

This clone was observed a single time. The CDR3 reads CAWSVDSRSYEQYF. In nucleotides, the CDR3 is TGTGCCTGGAGTGTAGACAGCCGCTCCTACGAGCAGTACTTC. The chain employs TRBV30 and TRBJ2-7; a weak D match, TRBD1 (5 bases). Germline V gene lookup returns CDR1 GTSNPN and CDR2 SVGIG (reference sequence). Trimming removed 0 bases at V and 0 bases at J, with 9 bases between. The CDR3 length is 14 residues.

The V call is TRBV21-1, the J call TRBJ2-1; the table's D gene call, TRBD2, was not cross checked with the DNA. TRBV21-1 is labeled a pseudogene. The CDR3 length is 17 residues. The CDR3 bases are TGTGCCAGCAGCAAGGAACTGAGCGGGGATATCTACAATGAGCAGTTCTTC. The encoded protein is CASSKELSGDIYNEQFF.

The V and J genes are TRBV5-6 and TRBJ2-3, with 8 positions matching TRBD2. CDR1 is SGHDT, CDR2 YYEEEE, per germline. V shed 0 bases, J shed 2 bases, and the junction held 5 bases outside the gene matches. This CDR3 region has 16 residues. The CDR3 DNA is TGTGCCAGCAGCTTGGCCTTACTAGCGGCCACAGATACGCAGTATTTT. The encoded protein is CASSLALLAATDTQYF.

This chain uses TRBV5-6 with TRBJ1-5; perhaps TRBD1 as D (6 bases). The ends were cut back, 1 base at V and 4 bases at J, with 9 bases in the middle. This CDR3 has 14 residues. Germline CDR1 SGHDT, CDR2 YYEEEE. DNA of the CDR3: TGTGCCAGCAGCTTGATAACAGGGAATCAGCCCCAGCATTTT. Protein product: CASSLITGNQPQHF.